A selection of T cell receptor beta chains follows, all from one sample in a study of T cells in Graves' hyperthyroidism and ophthalmopathy. Using its own MiXCR run on the multiplex PCR reads, TCRdb lists one record per CDR3 protein. The sample shows 530,000 or so distinct CDR3 sequences, approximately 17% of them seen only once. The sequencing sample was made of blood. Receptors were obtained from a young woman with Graves' ophthalmopathy. Each CDR3 is given with its conserved first and last residue. Each record gives: V gene, J gene, clone size, D gene, CDR3 protein, CDR3 DNA. A D gene is named only where the DNA matches it firmly. Not every row has a clone size; where given, it reads once, few, many or a size class.

>TRBV7-9|TRBJ2-7|many|.
CASSLTVGCTYEQYF
TGTGCCAGCAGCTTAACTGTGGGATGCACCTACGAGCAGTACTTC
>TRBV2|TRBJ2-3|many|TRBD1
CASRADRGIGTDTQYF
TGTGCCAGCAGGGCAGACAGGGGTATAGGCACAGATACGCAGTATTTT
>TRBV7-9|TRBJ2-7|.|.
CASSFSEDLYEQYF
TGTGCCAGCAGCTTTTCCGAAGACCTCTACGAGCAGTACTTC
>TRBV4-3|TRBJ1-1|.|.
CASSQWAKTEAFF
TGCGCCAGCAGCCAATGGGCGAAAACTGAAGCTTTCTTT
>TRBV7-2|TRBJ2-5|many|.
CASSLDGGYQETQYF
TGTGCCAGCAGCTTAGACGGAGGGTACCAAGAGACCCAGTACTTC
>TRBV28|TRBJ2-7|many|.
CASSLGGYIPPSTYEQYF
TGTGCCAGCAGTTTGGGGGGATATATCCCTCCCTCAACCTACGAGCAGTACTTC
>TRBV5-1|TRBJ2-2|.|.
CASSLVGRDTGELFF
TGCGCCAGCAGCTTGGTAGGCAGAGATACCGGGGAGCTGTTTTTT
>TRBV5-6|TRBJ2-7|many|.
CASSLDPRGEQYF
TGTGCCAGCAGCTTGGACCCACGGGGCGAGCAGTACTTC
>TRBV28|TRBJ2-1|many|TRBD2
CASSLTSSGTDEQFF
TGTGCCAGCAGTTTAACTTCTAGCGGGACCGATGAGCAGTTCTTC
>TRBV13|TRBJ2-1|few|.
CASSLGQLATNEQFF
TGTGCCAGCAGCTTAGGCCAACTAGCTACGAATGAGCAGTTCTTC